The 26 T cell receptor beta chains listed next were all sequenced from one sample in a study of T cells in tumors after PD-1 blockade. Assay used: immunoSEQ multiplex PCR; TCRdb lists only in-frame clones, some missing. Among 60,000 to 75,000 clones listed, around 67% were seen once. The specimen comprised PBMCs, sampled after anti-PD-1 treatment. These receptors were collected from a human donor with basal cell carcinoma.

The chain is built from TRBV4-2 and TRBJ2-3, with D tentatively TRBD2 (7 bases). V was pared by 0 bases and J by 1 base, with 14 bases between. This CDR3 contains 17 residues. Germline V lookup: CDR1 LGHNA, CDR2 YNFKEQ. CDR3 nucleotide sequence: TGTGCCAGCAGCCAAGACAGTACGGGGGGCGGCACAGATACGCAGTATTTT. Translating gives CASSQDSTGGGTDTQYF.

Note on this clone: The identical CDR3 is also encoded by other nucleotide sequences in the sample. The V gene is TRBV19, the J gene TRBJ2-7; 11 bases are shared with TRBD1. This CDR3 comprises 15 residues. Losses at the gene ends were 9 bases for V and 0 bases for J; bases not matched to a gene: 7. Germline CDR1 and CDR2: LNHDA and SQIVND (reference sequence). CDR3 in amino acids: CASGGQGGNSYEQYF. The CDR3 DNA reads as TGTGCCAGCGGGGGACAGGGGGGGAACTCCTACGAGCAGTACTTC.

The genes are TRBV2 and TRBJ2-5; 13 bases align to TRBD2. With 5 bases clipped from V and 4 bases from J, the junction kept 4 bases outside the gene matches. The CDR3 has 15 amino acids. CDR1 is SNHLY and CDR2 is FYNNEI in the germline V gene. CDR3 nucleotides: TGTGCCAGCAGTCCCGGGACTAGCGGGATAGAGACCCAGTACTTC. Translation: CASSPGTSGIETQYF.

This clone appeared once. The rearrangement links TRBV28 to TRBJ2-7, with D tentatively TRBD2 (6 bases). The CDR3 runs 16 residues. Germline V gene lookup returns CDR1 MDHEN and CDR2 SYDVKM. The ends were cut back, 4 bases at V and 2 bases at J, with 18 bases in the middle. The CDR3 sequence is CASSSSGLQRAYEQYF. Written as DNA, the CDR3 is TGTGCCAGCAGTTCCTCGGGACTCCAGAGGGCCTACGAGCAGTACTTC.

The rearrangement uses TRBV4-2 and TRBJ2-1, with D perhaps assigned TRBD1 or TRBD2 (6 bases each). This CDR3 is 15 amino acids long. Germline-derived CDR1 and CDR2 are LGHNA and YNFKEQ. Trimming removed 1 base from V and 3 bases from J, with 10 bases in between. This CDR3 reads CASSQGGGLYNEQFF. The CDR3 DNA follows: TGTGCCAGCAGCCAAGGAGGGGGGCTCTACAATGAGCAGTTCTTC.

This clone was seen more than once but under ten times. The CDR3 protein is CASSPGRRNTEAFF. The CDR3 bases are TGCGCCAGCTCTCCGGGACGGAGGAACACTGAAGCTTTCTTT. The chain combines TRBV10-1 with TRBJ1-1, with D possibly being TRBD1 (5 bases). CDR1 WNHNN and CDR2 SYGVQD come from the germline V gene (reference sequence). The CDR3 consists of 14 residues. The V and J ends lost 8 bases and 1 base respectively, with 14 bases between them.

The V gene is TRBV6-1, the J gene TRBJ1-1; no definite D call. Germline V gene lookup returns CDR1 MNHNS and CDR2 SASEGT. The CDR3 is made up of 15 amino acids. The ends were cut back, 1 base at V and 2 bases at J, with 11 bases in the middle. The CDR3 DNA follows: TGTGCCAGCAGTGAAGAATTTGGGGTCAACACTGAAGCTTTCTTT. This translates into CASSEEFGVNTEAFF.

In this sample, this clone turned up a few times. The chain combines TRBV5-1 with TRBJ1-1; possible D gene TRBD1, 5 bases. V lost 1 base and J lost 5, with 12 bases in between. Germline CDR1 and CDR2: SGHRS and YFSETQ. There are 14 residues in the CDR3. The CDR3 loop reads CASSLSDRETEAFF. In DNA, the CDR3 is TGCGCCAGCAGCTTGTCTGACAGAGAGACTGAAGCTTTCTTT.

This chain joins TRBV6-1 and TRBJ1-2; D call uncertain. V lost 0 bases and J lost 4, with 9 bases in between. The germline V gene has CDR1 MNHNS and CDR2 SASEGT. This CDR3 is 14 amino acids long. CDR3 nucleotides: TGTGCCAGCAGTGAAGCGAGAGGCTCCTATGGCTACACCTTC. Amino acids: CASSEARGSYGYTF.

This CDR3 reads CASSISRDGPKNIQYF. In nucleotides, the CDR3 is TGTGCCAGTAGTATTTCCAGGGATGGGCCCAAAAACATTCAGTACTTC. The rearrangement uses TRBV19 and TRBJ2-4, with D possibly being TRBD1 (5 bases). V was trimmed by 3 bases and J by 2 bases, leaving 14 bases between them. Germline loops: CDR1 LNHDA, CDR2 SQIVND (reference sequence). The CDR3 is 16 residues long.

The CDR3 sequence is CAWNPDSSNSPLHF. The CDR3 DNA is TGTGCCTGGAACCCGGACAGCAGTAATTCACCCCTCCACTTT. The genes are TRBV30 and TRBJ1-6; D is possibly TRBD1 (6 bases). Trimming cost V 4 bases and J 6 bases, with 13 bases left between them. Germline V gene data show CDR1 as GTSNPN and CDR2 as SVGIG (reference sequence). The CDR3 is 14 residues long.

V usage is TRBV24-1 and J usage is TRBJ1-4, with TRBD1 matching 12 bases. The germline CDR1 and CDR2 sequences are KGHDR and SFDVKD. The CDR3 sequence is 15 residues long. J was trimmed by 11 bases and V by 5 bases; bases with no gene match: 8. CDR3: CATSGGQGAQDKLFF. The CDR3 DNA sequence: TGTGCCACCAGTGGGGGACAGGGGGCGCAGGATAAACTGTTTTTT.

This clone was detected once. The gene calls are TRBV9 and TRBJ2-5; tentatively, D is TRBD2 (7 bases). CDR1 and CDR2 from the germline V gene are SGDLS and YYNGEE. Trimming left V 0 bases short and J 4 bases short, with 13 bases between. The CDR3 consists of 15 residues. CDR3 DNA sequence: TGTGCCAGCAGCGTAGACCAGGGAGGGGGAGAGACCCAGTACTTC. Amino acids: CASSVDQGGGETQYF.

The chain recombines TRBV25-1 with TRBJ1-5; the D gene is possibly TRBD1 (6 bases). Germline V gene lookup returns CDR1 MGHDK and CDR2 SYGVNS. V shed 5 bases and J shed 4 bases, with 24 bases lying between them. The CDR3 runs 18 residues. CDR3 coding DNA: TGTGCCAGCAGTCCCTCGGCGGGGGCCACAGCAGCAAATCAGCCCCAGCATTTT. Encoded protein: CASSPSAGATAANQPQHF.

CDR3 DNA sequence: TGTGCCAGCAGTTTGGCAAGGCAGGGGCCCGAGGCTTTCTTT. Translating it yields CASSLARQGPEAFF. This chain uses TRBV27 with TRBJ1-1; a weak D match, TRBD1 (6 bases). The CDR3 runs 14 residues. Per the germline V gene, CDR1 is MNHEY and CDR2 is SMNVEV (reference sequence). V was cut by 3 bases and J by 11 bases, with 19 bases left in between.

The chain carries TRBV12-3 or TRBV12-4 and TRBJ1-1, with D perhaps TRBD1 (5 bases). The CDR3 has 12 residues. V dropped 5 bases and J dropped 3 bases, with 7 bases sitting between them. The CDR3 DNA follows: TGTGCCAGCAGTCGACAGTACACTGAAGCTTTCTTT. This translates into CASSRQYTEAFF.

The table lists this clone with a few counts. The chain carries TRBV19 and TRBJ1-1; 7 nucleotides agree with TRBD1. This CDR3 has 13 residues. V lost 4 bases to trimming and J lost 4 bases; unmatched junction nucleotides: 3. Germline V gives CDR1 LNHDA, CDR2 SQIVND (reference sequence). In nucleotides, the CDR3 is TGTGCCAGTAGTAGACAGGGAAGCACTGAAGCTTTCTTT. This gives the protein CASSRQGSTEAFF.

The V gene is TRBV7-6, the J gene TRBJ2-1; the match to TRBD1 covers 7 bases. The CDR3 has 15 residues. In germline, CDR1 is SGHVS, CDR2 FNYEAQ. The V segment lost 1 base and the J segment 5 bases; nucleotides outside the gene matches: 5. This CDR3 reads CASSLGQGIDNEQFF. CDR3 nucleotide sequence: TGTGCCAGCAGCTTAGGACAGGGTATCGACAATGAGCAGTTCTTC.

The DNA of the CDR3 is TGTGCCAGCAGCGCGACAGGGGGTGGGAATCAGCCCCAGCATTTT. It encodes CASSATGGGNQPQHF. This sequence joins TRBV7-2 and TRBJ1-5, with TRBD1 identical over 9 bases. After removal of 5 bases from V and 4 bases from J, the junction contained 6 bases not matched to a gene. Looked up from germline, CDR1 is SGHTA and CDR2 is FQGNSA. This CDR3 region has 15 residues.

In this sample, this clone turned up once. This sequence joins TRBV2 and TRBJ1-2; D is possibly TRBD1 (6 bases). Germline V gene data show CDR1 as SNHLY and CDR2 as FYNNEI. The CDR3 totals 13 residues. Trimming took off 1 base at V and 7 bases at J, with 10 bases between the two ends. The CDR3 sequence is CASSEDREVGYTF. Here the CDR3 DNA reads TGTGCCAGCAGTGAAGACAGGGAAGTTGGCTACACCTTC.

This chain links TRBV6-5 with TRBJ2-7, with 7 bases lining up with TRBD1. Per germline, CDR1 MNHEY and CDR2 SVGAGI. V shed 2 bases and J 2 bases; nucleotides not matched to a gene: 6. This CDR3 comprises 15 residues. This CDR3 is CASSYGWTGTYEQYF. The DNA of the CDR3 is TGTGCCAGCAGTTACGGCTGGACAGGTACCTACGAGCAGTACTTC.

The V call is TRBV10-3, the J call TRBJ1-1, with TRBD1 identical over 7 bases. Germline trimming cut 6 bases from V and 5 bases from J; bases unmatched to any gene: 6. Looked up from germline, CDR1 is ENHRY and CDR2 is SYGVKD. The CDR3 runs to 13 residues. The CDR3 DNA is TGTGCCATCAGAAAGACAGGGCAAACTGAAGCTTTCTTT. It codes for CAIRKTGQTEAFF.

This chain joins TRBV7-2 and TRBJ2-3; perhaps TRBD2 as D (7 bases). Germline V lookup: CDR1 SGHTA, CDR2 FQGNSA. There are 15 residues in the CDR3. V lost 1 base and J 3 bases, leaving 11 bases between the germline ends. As DNA, the CDR3 is TGTGCCAGCAGCTTAGGGGGGGGCAATACAGATACGCAGTATTTT. Its protein is CASSLGGGNTDTQYF.

The chain joins TRBV29-1 to TRBJ1-1, with 10 nucleotides matching TRBD1. The germline CDR1 and CDR2 sequences are SQVTM and ANQGSEA. The trim removed 8 bases at V and 6 bases at J, leaving 12 bases unmatched. The CDR3 consists of 14 residues. In DNA, the CDR3 is TGCAGCTCTACGGGGGGACAGGGGTCGGCTGAAGCTTTCTTT. Its translation: CSSTGGQGSAEAFF.

The chain recombines TRBV6-2 or TRBV6-3 with TRBJ1-5; 8 bases are shared with TRBD1. Germline trimming cut 2 bases from V and 7 bases from J; bases unmatched to any gene: 7. This CDR3 spans 15 amino acids. Germline V gives CDR1 MNHEY, CDR2 SVGEGT. CDR3 loop: CASSYPQGVGQPQHF. CDR3 DNA: TGTGCCAGCAGTTACCCACAGGGGGTTGGACAGCCCCAGCATTTT.

The chain carries TRBV5-8 and TRBJ2-4, with a tentative D call TRBD2 (7 bases). Germline V gives CDR1 SGHTS, CDR2 YDEGEE. V gave up 4 bases and J gave up 1 base, with 12 bases separating them. The CDR3 covers 15 residues. The CDR3 spells CASSLQGGAKNIQYF. The DNA for the CDR3 is TGTGCCAGCAGCCTACAGGGAGGGGCCAAAAACATTCAGTACTTC.